The source of this T cell receptor beta chain is a study of blood T cell repertoires in COVID-19. V was pared by 4 bases and J by 8 bases, with 12 bases of the junction left unmatched. In germline, CDR1 is SGHRS, CDR2 YFSETQ. This CDR3 is 16 amino acids long. The protocol was immunoSEQ multiplex PCR, while the TCRdb copy is restricted to in-frame clones and leaves out a portion. The table lists about 77,000 clones, 80% of them singletons. The sample was peripheral blood. The sequence was obtained from a woman aged 65 to 85 with acute or convalescent COVID-19. This chain links TRBV5-1 with TRBJ2-2, with TRBD1 identical over 9 bases. CDR3 bases: TGCGCCAGCAGCCGGACAGGGGCTCCGGGGCCTGGGGAGCTGTTTTTT. Amino acid sequence: CASSRTGAPGPGELFF.